This TCR beta chain was sequenced in a study of blood T cell repertoires in COVID-19. In the study overall: Donors in the United States, Italy and Spain gave samples during acute or convalescent COVID-19. The cDNA or gDNA used as material had been derived from T cells, B-cell-depleted T cells, or PBMCs.

Original processing methods: The assay estimated nucleated cells by amplifying reference gene primers. Sequenced by immunoSEQ multiplex PCR; TCRdb stores in-frame clones only, minus some. V and J calls and clone size are as listed in that table; D and trimming were resolved from the DNA. The sample lists 470,000 or so clones; about 85% were seen once. Germline V gives CDR1 SGHDT, CDR2 YYEEEE. The CDR3 is 13 residues long. V dropped 2 bases and J dropped 6 bases, with 9 bases sitting between them. Clinical history as reported by participants underpinned cohort assignment. The sequence derives from a young woman with acute COVID-19. This chain uses TRBV5-6 with TRBJ2-1; the D gene is possibly TRBD1 (5 bases). What was sequenced was PBMCs or T cells enriched from blood (not recorded which). CDR3 sequence: CASSFKQANEQFF. The DNA of the CDR3 is TGTGCCAGCAGCTTTAAACAGGCCAATGAGCAGTTCTTC.